The clone carrying this TCR beta chain was observed many times. What it binds is unknown. Quantitative molecular-barcoded 5'-RACE generated the TCR beta libraries. Using its own MiXCR run on the 5' RACE reads, TCRdb lists one record per CDR3 protein. The repertoire holds 150,000 to 200,000 distinct CDR3 sequences, with roughly 18% as singletons. These data are taken from a study of CD8 T cells in ankylosing spondylitis. The study's findings and limits: In the blood and synovial fluid of reactive arthritis, some motif variants had been previously reported. About 8 highly homologous variants made up a TCR beta motif, and this motif appeared characteristic of ankylosing spondylitis blood.

This TCR was recovered from a male donor aged 10 to 30 with ankylosing spondylitis or in good health (not recorded which). Sequenced material: blood, either unsorted or a sorted T cell fraction (not recorded which).

As DNA, the CDR3 is TGCGCCAGCAGCTCCTTGGTAGCGGGGGTATACAATGAGCAGTTCTTC. Residues: CASSSLVAGVYNEQFF. This chain joins TRBV5-1 and TRBJ2-1, with TRBD2 matching over 9 bases. V lost 3 bases and J lost 4; bases outside the gene matches: 8. Germline CDR1 and CDR2: SGHRS and YFSETQ. The CDR3 contains 16 residues.